Listed below are T cell receptor beta chains from one sample, sequenced in a study of graft-versus-host responses after intestinal transplantation. The antigens of these receptors remain unknown. Repertoires were generated with immunoSEQ multiplex PCR, while TCRdb's copy carries only in-frame clones and drops some. The sample holds some 95,000 clones, roughly 90% seen once. The material sequenced was unstimulated CD8+ T cells sorted from spleen or lymph node cells, taken before intestinal transplant. All receptors derive from a human donor who received an intestinal transplant. Each CDR3 is given with its conserved first and last residue. The order of the fields is V gene, CDR3 protein.

V gene: TRBV30
CDR3 protein: CAWSGDRGPTEAFF

V gene: TRBV6-1
CDR3 protein: CASSRLLGTGNEQYF

V gene: TRBV5-4
CDR3 protein: CASSSQGDYGYTF

V gene: TRBV18
CDR3 protein: CASSPPGEEKLFF

V gene: TRBV6-5
CDR3 protein: CASSYSGLTEAFF

V gene: TRBV27
CDR3 protein: CASSPQGAMNTEAFF

V gene: TRBV5-5
CDR3 protein: CASSSPEEPGQFYEQYF

V gene: TRBV9
CDR3 protein: CASSSRGGTSSYNEQFF

V gene: TRBV4-1
CDR3 protein: CASSQDTGTGSHEQYF

V gene: TRBV15
CDR3 protein: CATSRGSVARTEAFF

V gene: TRBV5-6
CDR3 protein: CASSVYYTEAFF

V gene: TRBV7-4
CDR3 protein: CASSLSVSGNTGELFF

V gene: TRBV19
CDR3 protein: CASSIYVGGTEAFF

V gene: TRBV6-6
CDR3 protein: CASSYDRTYEQYF

V gene: TRBV19
CDR3 protein: CARAEGANTGELFF

V gene: TRBV7-9
CDR3 protein: CASSLGGLTEAFF

V gene: TRBV5-8
CDR3 protein: CASSLQGVRNTIYF

V gene: TRBV28
CDR3 protein: CASSFSNEQFF

V gene: TRBV6-1
CDR3 protein: CASRDRGDEQFF

V gene: TRBV14
CDR3 protein: CASSQKLTPSYEQYF

V gene: TRBV9
CDR3 protein: CASSVVSGSGELFF

V gene: TRBV7-9
CDR3 protein: CASSPQEQETQYF

V gene: TRBV7-9
CDR3 protein: CASSFRTGVETQYF

V gene: TRBV12-1
CDR3 protein: CASSPRLARCYEQYF

V gene: TRBV27
CDR3 protein: CASSLRIDSDTQYF

V gene: TRBV6-5
CDR3 protein: CASSYKDYGGGNEQFF

V gene: TRBV30
CDR3 protein: CAWRDRGNYGYTF

V gene: TRBV19
CDR3 protein: CASSTSGRGYNEQFF

V gene: TRBV11-2
CDR3 protein: CASSLWGGETQYF

V gene: TRBV9
CDR3 protein: CASSVAQGSEQYF

V gene: TRBV4-1
CDR3 protein: CASSQGGQGQDEAFF

V gene: TRBV2
CDR3 protein: CASSDARGQGRTGELFF

V gene: TRBV28
CDR3 protein: CASSSGDPNTGELFF

V gene: TRBV6-5
CDR3 protein: CASSYRGNQPQHF

V gene: TRBV5-1
CDR3 protein: CASSLVSGITYEQYF

V gene: TRBV2
CDR3 protein: CASSEGNASNEKLFF

V gene: TRBV4-3
CDR3 protein: CASSQDRGVGVYEQYF

V gene: TRBV7-9
CDR3 protein: CASTQGVQETQYF

V gene: TRBV27
CDR3 protein: CASSLSTGQGEQYF

V gene: TRBV6-6
CDR3 protein: CASSLTAGGPQETQYF

V gene: TRBV6-6
CDR3 protein: CASSFHDRGLNQPQHF

V gene: TRBV5-1
CDR3 protein: CASSFRGTSYEQYF

V gene: TRBV29-1
CDR3 protein: CSVEGPLAGDKNNEQFF

V gene: TRBV6-1
CDR3 protein: CASSEAALGDEKLFF